Below, 31 T cell receptor beta chains from the same sample are listed, as sequenced in a study of blood T cell repertoires in COVID-19 (dated by TCRdb to 2020 to 2022). The protocol used for the library was the immunoSEQ multiplex PCR assay. TCRdb mirrors the immuneACCESS table, restricted to in-frame sequences. Some clones are absent from its copies; in checked studies, under half trace to an unresolved V gene, and the reason for the others is unknown. This sample has more than 100,000 clones in its table, and around 87% of those were observed once. 25% to 35% of the sample comes from the top ten. Input material: peripheral blood. These receptor sequences come from a woman in her sixties or seventies with acute or convalescent COVID-19.

The rearrangement links TRBV9 to TRBJ2-5; a weak D match, TRBD1 (6 bases). The CDR3 spans 13 residues. The germline gives CDR1 SGDLS, CDR2 YYNGEE. The V gene lost 4 bases and the J gene lost 5 bases, with 12 bases spanning the gap. DNA of the CDR3: TGTGCCAGCAGCCCAGGGGACGTCGAGACCCAGTACTTC. This codes for CASSPGDVETQYF.

The V call is TRBV4-1, the J call TRBJ2-7; D perhaps matches TRBD2 (5 bases). The length of the CDR3 is 14 residues. The V and J ends lost 0 bases and 2 bases respectively, with 8 bases between them. From germline, CDR1 is MGHRA and CDR2 YSYEKL. CDR3 nucleotide sequence: TGCGCCAGCAGCCAAGAACAGCGGACCTACGAGCAGTACTTC. It specifies CASSQEQRTYEQYF.

The chain couples TRBV30 to TRBJ1-3; the D is unclear. Trimming stripped 3 bases from V and 8 bases from J, with 23 bases between. The CDR3 length is 16 residues. Germline CDR1 GTSNPN, CDR2 SVGIG (reference sequence). The CDR3 nucleotides read TGTGCCTGGAGCCGAGGGCGGTCCTCCATTCCGGACACCATATATTTT. This sequence encodes CAWSRGRSSIPDTIYF.

The chain uses TRBV12-3 or TRBV12-4 and TRBJ1-5; D perhaps matches TRBD1 (5 bases). The ends were cut back, 5 bases at V and 11 bases at J, with 16 bases in the middle. The CDR3 is made up of 13 amino acids. As DNA, the CDR3 is TGTGCCAGCAGTCCACGTAAGGGGCGGTCCCAGCATTTT. Translation gives CASSPRKGRSQHF.

The chain combines TRBV18 with TRBJ2-7; 12 bases fit TRBD2. Per the germline V gene, CDR1 is KGHSH and CDR2 is LQKENI. The CDR3 is 18 amino acids. The trim removed 2 bases at V and 4 bases at J, leaving 12 bases unmatched. CDR3 DNA: TGTGCCAGCTCACCAGGGGCTAGCGGGGGGGCCATGAGTTACGAGCAGTACTTC. This gives the protein CASSPGASGGAMSYEQYF.

The V gene is TRBV5-5, the J gene TRBJ1-4, with D uncertain. CDR3 size: 17 residues. Germline CDR1 is SGHKS and CDR2 is YYEKEE (reference sequence). The V gene lost 3 bases and the J gene lost 3 bases, with 18 bases spanning the gap. The CDR3 sequence is CASSSGPTKAANEKLFF. CDR3 DNA sequence: TGTGCCAGCAGCTCCGGCCCCACTAAAGCAGCTAATGAAAAACTGTTTTTT.

The chain combines TRBV5-6 with TRBJ2-2; 8 nucleotides agree with TRBD1. After removal of 5 bases from V and 5 bases from J, the junction contained 14 bases not matched to a gene. There are 17 residues in the CDR3. Germline V gene sequence: CDR1 SGHDT, CDR2 YYEEEE. The CDR3 is CASSLRGRTGQTGELFF. The CDR3 DNA reads TGTGCCAGCAGTCTTAGGGGGCGGACAGGGCAAACCGGGGAGCTGTTTTTT.

The genes are TRBV4-2 and TRBJ2-7, with TRBD2 identical over 10 bases. V lost 2 bases, J lost 2 bases, and 9 bases stayed unmatched. CDR3 length equals 17 residues. From germline, CDR1 is LGHNA and CDR2 YNFKEQ. The CDR3 spells CASSQNSPGLATYEQYF. As DNA, the CDR3 is TGTGCCAGCAGCCAAAACAGCCCGGGACTAGCGACCTACGAGCAGTACTTC.

The chain combines TRBV28 with TRBJ1-6; TRBD1 might be the D (6 bases). Germline V gene lookup returns CDR1 MDHEN and CDR2 SYDVKM. The germline V and J ends were trimmed by 7 bases and 6 bases, with 16 bases remaining between them. The CDR3 sequence is 15 residues long. The CDR3 spells CASIAGTSFNSPLHF. The CDR3 coding sequence is TGTGCCAGCATCGCCGGGACATCGTTTAATTCACCCCTCCACTTT.

The gene calls are TRBV6-6 and TRBJ1-1; D possibly corresponds to TRBD1 (5 bases). This CDR3 is 13 amino acids long. V lost 5 bases and J 1 base, leaving 8 bases between the germline ends. The germline V gene encodes CDR1 MNHNY and CDR2 SVGAGI (reference sequence). As DNA, the CDR3 is TGTGCCAGCAGTGGACACCAGAACACTGAAGCTTTCTTT. Its translation is CASSGHQNTEAFF.

There are a few counts of this clone. The CDR3 DNA reads as TGTGCCAGCAGTTATTTCGGGACAGGGAAAACCGGGGAGCTGTTTTTT. It yields the protein CASSYFGTGKTGELFF. The rearrangement links TRBV6-5 to TRBJ2-2; 9 nucleotides agree with TRBD1. Germline trimming cut 3 bases from V and 5 bases from J; bases unmatched to any gene: 7. Germline assignment: CDR1 MNHEY and CDR2 SVGAGI. This CDR3 has 16 residues.

V and J are TRBV7-2 and TRBJ1-3, with D hard to call. This CDR3 is 17 amino acids long. Germline V lookup: CDR1 SGHTA, CDR2 FQGNSA. V was clipped by 0 bases and J by 0 bases, with 12 bases between them. The CDR3, as DNA: TGTGCCAGCAGCTTAGCCATGGGCCCGAACTCTGGAAACACCATATATTTT. Translation gives CASSLAMGPNSGNTIYF.

Here the CDR3 DNA reads TGTGCCAGCAGCGGCCGACAGGGGGCAGATACGCAGTATTTT. Residues: CASSGRQGADTQYF. The chain carries TRBV9 and TRBJ2-3; 9 bases line up with TRBD1. Germline trimming cut 3 bases from V and 4 bases from J; bases unmatched to any gene: 3. Germline CDR1 reads SGDLS; CDR2 reads YYNGEE. This CDR3 spans 14 amino acids.

The chain has TRBV24-1 and TRBJ2-2; 8 bases agree with TRBD1. V trimming: 5 bases; J trimming: 0 bases; junction bases outside the gene matches: 13. This CDR3 is built from 19 residues. Germline V gene lookup returns CDR1 KGHDR and CDR2 SFDVKD. This chain's CDR3 is CATSGPGTGRSTNTGELFF. The CDR3 bases are TGTGCCACCAGTGGCCCAGGGACAGGCAGATCTACGAACACCGGGGAGCTGTTTTTT.

CDR3 loop: CASSNRDSGNTIYF. Here the CDR3 DNA reads TGTGCCAGCAGCAACCGGGACAGTGGAAACACCATATATTTT. The V gene is TRBV5-4, the J gene TRBJ1-3; 7 bases line up with TRBD1. Germline V gene lookup returns CDR1 SGHNT and CDR2 YYREEE (reference sequence). V shed 4 bases, J shed 3 bases, and the junction held 4 bases outside the gene matches. The CDR3 totals 14 residues.

V usage is TRBV12-5 and J usage is TRBJ2-1; 12 nucleotides match TRBD2. In germline, CDR1 is LGHNT, CDR2 FRNRAP. The V and J ends lost 6 bases and 5 bases, in that order; junction bases with no gene match: 11. This CDR3 is built from 17 residues. The DNA of the CDR3 is TGTGCTAGTGGCCCTTTTAGGACTAGCGGGGCCAACAATGAGCAGTTCTTC. Translated: CASGPFRTSGANNEQFF.

This rearrangement joins TRBV6-5 to TRBJ1-4; possibly TRBD1 for D (5 bases). This CDR3 spans 15 amino acids. CDR1 MNHEY and CDR2 SVGAGI come from the germline V gene. Trimming removed 7 bases at V and 7 bases at J, with 19 bases between. As DNA, the CDR3 is TGTGCCAGCACCCCCCGGGGGTCTCCGGGTGAAAAACTGTTTTTT. The encoded protein is CASTPRGSPGEKLFF.

The chain uses TRBV28 and TRBJ1-1; a weak D match, TRBD1 (6 bases). Germline V gives CDR1 MDHEN, CDR2 SYDVKM. The CDR3 has 15 amino acids. The V and J ends lost 5 bases and 3 bases respectively, with 16 bases between them. In DNA form, the CDR3 reads TGTGCCAGCAGTGCTAGGGGGGGTGCCTACACTGAAGCTTTCTTT. Translation gives CASSARGGAYTEAFF.

The genes are TRBV3-1 (or the pseudogene TRBV3-2) and TRBJ1-2, with D maybe TRBD1 (6 bases). The CDR3 has 13 residues. Germline loops: CDR1 LGHDT, CDR2 YNNKEL (reference sequence). The V gene lost 4 bases and the J gene lost 6 bases, with 12 bases spanning the gap. CDR3 coding DNA: TGTGCCAGCAGCCTCGGGACATTGGATGGCTACACCTTC. It codes for CASSLGTLDGYTF.

This rearrangement joins TRBV28 to TRBJ2-5, with D maybe TRBD2 (7 bases). This CDR3 comprises 17 residues. From germline, CDR1 is MDHEN and CDR2 SYDVKM. The V gene lost 4 bases and the J gene lost 1 base, with 19 bases spanning the gap. The CDR3, as DNA: TGTGCCAGCAGTTCCCCCGCGGGGGCCCTTTCCCAAGAGACCCAGTACTTC. This codes for CASSSPAGALSQETQYF.

The rearrangement joins TRBV7-9 to TRBJ1-4; 7 bases agree with TRBD1. V was clipped by 1 base and J by 5 bases; unmatched bases: 4. This CDR3 is 15 amino acids long. In germline, CDR1 is SEHNR, CDR2 FQNEAQ (reference sequence). CDR3 in amino acids: CASSLVGTENEKLFF. The CDR3 region has the DNA TGTGCCAGCAGCTTAGTGGGGACAGAGAATGAAAAACTGTTTTTT.

The chain joins TRBV2 to TRBJ2-2, with D possibly being TRBD1 (5 bases). This CDR3 comprises 15 residues. Germline-derived CDR1 and CDR2 are SNHLY and FYNNEI. Trimming pared 7 bases from V and 2 bases from J, leaving 14 bases between. The CDR3 loop reads CASTPQGPNTGELFF. In DNA form, the CDR3 reads TGTGCCAGCACTCCCCAGGGCCCCAACACCGGGGAGCTGTTTTTT.

This chain joins TRBV27 and TRBJ1-5; a weak D match, TRBD1 (6 bases). The ends were cut back, 2 bases at V and 4 bases at J, with 9 bases in the middle. The CDR3 extends over 14 amino acids. Germline V gene data show CDR1 as MNHEY and CDR2 as SMNVEV (reference sequence). Here the CDR3 DNA reads TGTGCCAGCAGTTTAGACAGGATTAATCAGCCCCAGCATTTT. Translating it yields CASSLDRINQPQHF.

The rearrangement uses TRBV4-1 and TRBJ2-7; 7 nucleotides match TRBD1. The CDR3 has 16 amino acids. J lost 5 bases, V lost 4 bases, and 14 bases had no gene match. The V gene's germline CDR1 is MGHRA and CDR2 YSYEKL. CDR3 sequence: CASSLIFRRDSHEQYF. CDR3 coding DNA: TGCGCCAGCAGCCTGATATTCCGCCGGGACAGCCACGAGCAGTACTTC.

The chain recombines TRBV19 with TRBJ1-5; D is uncertain. Germline V gene sequence: CDR1 LNHDA, CDR2 SQIVND (reference sequence). This CDR3 spans 14 amino acids. V was cut by 1 base and J by 2 bases, with 6 bases left in between. For the CDR3, the DNA is TGTGCCAGTAGTATAGCCGGGGGCAATCAGCCCCAGCATTTT. It codes for CASSIAGGNQPQHF.

The V and J genes are TRBV27 and TRBJ2-7; TRBD1 agrees at 7 bases. This CDR3 is built from 14 residues. Germline V gives CDR1 MNHEY, CDR2 SMNVEV (reference sequence). The V gene end was trimmed by 6 bases and the J gene end by 4 bases; junction bases not matched to a gene: 9. CDR3 sequence (DNA): TGTGCCAGCAGCCTCGGGCCAGGGGGTTACGAGCAGTACTTC. This sequence encodes CASSLGPGGYEQYF.

The chain uses TRBV10-3 and TRBJ2-3, with 10 bases fitting TRBD1. V lost 5 bases and J lost 5; bases outside the gene matches: 4. The CDR3 covers 14 residues. From germline, CDR1 is ENHRY and CDR2 SYGVKD. In nucleotides, the CDR3 is TGTGCCATCAGTTTGGGACAGGGGAGAGATACGCAGTATTTT. It codes for CAISLGQGRDTQYF.

The chain joins TRBV20-1 to TRBJ1-5; D not certain. The CDR3 covers 13 residues. Germline lookup yields CDR1 DFQATT and CDR2 SNEGSKA (reference sequence). V lost 3 bases and J lost 0, with 6 bases in between. Here the CDR3 reads CSASSYSNQPQHF. CDR3 coding DNA: TGCAGTGCTAGTTCCTATAGCAATCAGCCCCAGCATTTT.

V is TRBV6-5 and J is TRBJ1-2; D might be TRBD1 (6 bases). The CDR3 sequence is 15 residues long. Trimming took 6 bases from V and 0 from J, leaving 14 bases between them. The germline V gene encodes CDR1 MNHEY and CDR2 SVGAGI. The CDR3 bases are TGTGCCAGCAGCCCACAGGGACGAGCTAACTATGGCTACACCTTC. It is translated as CASSPQGRANYGYTF.

The chain recombines TRBV28 with TRBJ1-2, with 8 positions matching TRBD1. In germline, CDR1 is MDHEN, CDR2 SYDVKM. This CDR3 region has 14 residues. Trimming cost V 6 bases and J 7 bases; bases outside gene matches: 10. The CDR3 sequence is CASRLLPGTGGYTF. CDR3 coding DNA: TGTGCCAGCAGGCTGCTTCCCGGGACAGGTGGCTACACCTTC.

This clone was observed once. The chain carries TRBV9 and TRBJ1-3; D is uncertain. The CDR3 has 13 amino acids. Germline V gene sequence: CDR1 SGDLS, CDR2 YYNGEE. V lost 0 bases to trimming and J lost 7 bases, with 8 bases between them. This chain's CDR3 is CASSVELGNTIYF. The CDR3 DNA sequence: TGTGCCAGCAGCGTAGAACTCGGTAACACCATATATTTT.